This entry lists 25 T cell receptor beta chains sequenced from one sample in a study of blood T cell repertoires in COVID-19. Some clones are missing from TCRdb's copy, which holds only in-frame ones; the method was immunoSEQ multiplex PCR. The table lists roughly 300,000 clones, approximately 81% of them singletons. The sample taken for sequencing was peripheral blood. These receptor sequences come from an older woman with active or convalescent COVID-19.

V and J are TRBV3-1 (or the pseudogene TRBV3-2) and TRBJ2-2; D unclear. V gave up 1 base and J gave up 7 bases, with 4 bases separating them. The CDR3 is 12 residues long. CDR1 and CDR2 from the germline V gene are LGHDT and YNNKEL (reference sequence). The CDR3 coding sequence is TGTGCCAGCAGCCAAGTCGGCGGGGAGCTGTTTTTT. Its translation: CASSQVGGELFF.

The rearrangement uses TRBV27 and TRBJ1-2; perhaps TRBD1 as D (6 bases). CDR1 is MNHEY and CDR2 is SMNVEV in the germline V gene (reference sequence). V was shortened by 4 bases and J by 0 bases, with 15 bases between the two germline ends. The CDR3 length is 16 residues. CDR3 DNA sequence: TGTGCCAGCAGTTACCGACAAGGACAGCCTAACTATGGCTACACCTTC. This sequence encodes CASSYRQGQPNYGYTF.

The V gene is TRBV23-1, the J gene TRBJ1-1; TRBD1 is a possible D gene (6 bases). TRBV23-1 is an open reading frame whose function is uncertain. This CDR3 is 17 amino acids long. Between the trimmed V and J ends, which lost 3 bases and 1 base, there was a span of 18 bases. CDR3 coding DNA: TGCGCCAGCAGTCATGACTCTCCGGGACAACAGAACACTGAAGCTTTCTTT. Protein: CASSHDSPGQQNTEAFF.

The CDR3 region is CSVGRGNEAFF. The CDR3 nucleotides read TGCAGCGTCGGGAGGGGAAATGAAGCTTTCTTT. The rearrangement links TRBV29-1 to TRBJ1-1; D perhaps matches TRBD1 (5 bases). Trimming shortened V by 6 bases and J by 7 bases, and 12 bases separated the two germline ends. CDR1 is SQVTM, CDR2 ANQGSEA, per germline. This CDR3 comprises 11 residues.

This chain links TRBV5-6 with TRBJ1-3, with D unresolved. V was cut by 0 bases and J by 0 bases, with 4 bases left in between. This CDR3 spans 14 amino acids. Germline CDR1 SGHDT, CDR2 YYEEEE. The CDR3 spells CASSLGISGNTIYF. In nucleotides, the CDR3 is TGTGCCAGCAGCTTGGGTATCTCTGGAAACACCATATATTTT. Full variable domain (rest looked up from reference TRBV5-6 and TRBJ1-3): DAGVTQSPTHLIKTRGQQVTLRCSPKSGHDTVSWYQQALGQGPQFIFQYYEEEERQRGNFPDRFSGHQFPNYSSELNVNALLLGDSALYLCASSLGISGNTIYFGEGSWLTVV.

In nucleotides, the CDR3 is TGTGCCAGCAGCTTGGCGGGACAGGGATTGAATCAGCCCCAGCATTTT. This codes for CASSLAGQGLNQPQHF. The rearrangement joins TRBV5-4 to TRBJ1-5; TRBD1 agrees at 9 bases. With V trimmed by 0 bases and J by 4 bases, 5 bases remained unmatched. Germline values: CDR1 SGHNT, CDR2 YYREEE (reference sequence). The CDR3 runs to 16 residues.

The V and J genes are TRBV2 and TRBJ2-1; possibly TRBD1 for D (5 bases). The V end lost 6 bases, the J end lost 3 bases, and 9 bases lay between the germline ends. This CDR3 has 13 residues. Germline V gene lookup returns CDR1 SNHLY and CDR2 FYNNEI. CDR3 DNA: TGTGCCAGCAGGATACAGGTCTACAATGAGCAGTTCTTC. Protein: CASRIQVYNEQFF.

The rearrangement joins TRBV19 to TRBJ2-5, with 7 bases aligning to TRBD1. After removal of 5 bases from V and 3 bases from J, the junction contained 18 bases not matched to a gene. Germline lookup yields CDR1 LNHDA and CDR2 SQIVND (reference sequence). This CDR3 has 18 amino acids. In nucleotides, the CDR3 is TGTGCCAGTAGTGGTCACCGACAGGGAGAACGGGCTGAAGAGACCCAGTACTTC. This sequence encodes CASSGHRQGERAEETQYF.

This clone has ten or more counts. J is TRBJ2-6 and V is TRBV6-4, with TRBD1 identical over 8 bases. CDR3 length equals 17 residues. Trimming took 6 bases from V and 2 from J; bases not matched to a gene: 9. Germline loops: CDR1 MRHNA, CDR2 SNTAGT. The CDR3 coding sequence is TGTGCCAGCAGCCCCGGACAGGGAGGAGCTGGGGCCAACGTCCTGACTTTC. Residues: CASSPGQGGAGANVLTF.

The chain carries TRBV30 and TRBJ1-6; a weak D match, TRBD1 (5 bases). This CDR3 has 14 amino acids. CDR1 GTSNPN and CDR2 SVGIG come from the germline V gene (reference sequence). Trimming took off 3 bases at V and 8 bases at J, with 14 bases between the two ends. The DNA of the CDR3 is TGTGCCTGGAGCGGTCAGGGCCCGGATTCACCCCTCCACTTT. It specifies CAWSGQGPDSPLHF.

V usage is TRBV19 and J usage is TRBJ1-3, with TRBD1 identical over 7 bases. V trimming: 4 bases; J trimming: 0 bases; junction bases outside the gene matches: 6. Germline CDR1 and CDR2: LNHDA and SQIVND (reference sequence). The CDR3 sequence is 16 residues long. CDR3 loop: CASSRTGPSSGNTIYF. The CDR3, as DNA: TGTGCCAGTAGTAGGACAGGACCCAGCTCTGGAAACACCATATATTTT. The full variable domain, its missing parts supplied by reference TRBV19 and TRBJ1-3, is DGGITQSPKYLFRKEGQNVTLSCEQNLNHDAMYWYRQDPGQGLRLIYYSQIVNDFQKGDIAEGYSVSREKKESFPLTVTSAQKNPTAFYLCASSRTGPSSGNTIYFGEGSWLTVV.

The rearrangement links TRBV18 to TRBJ1-2; the match to TRBD1 covers 7 bases. Germline V gene lookup returns CDR1 KGHSH and CDR2 LQKENI. Trimming removed 5 bases from V and 2 bases from J; junction bases left unmatched: 8. The CDR3 is 15 amino acids. CDR3 sequence (DNA): TGTGCCAGCTCAGGAAAGGAGGGGGCGAACTATGGCTACACCTTC. As protein: CASSGKEGANYGYTF.

The V and J genes are TRBV4-2 and TRBJ2-1; TRBD2 matches 9 bases. After removal of 0 bases from V and 5 bases from J, the junction contained 20 bases not matched to a gene. There are 21 residues in the CDR3. Per germline, CDR1 LGHNA and CDR2 YNFKEQ. CDR3 DNA sequence: TGTGCCAGCAGCCAAGAAGGCGGGGGGGCTCTCTATGGGGCTCAAGACAATGAGCAGTTCTTC. It yields the protein CASSQEGGGALYGAQDNEQFF.

This chain joins TRBV29-1 and TRBJ1-3; the match to TRBD1 covers 7 bases. V dropped 2 bases and J dropped 4; count of bases not matched to a gene: 5. Per the germline V gene, CDR1 is SQVTM and CDR2 is ANQGSEA. CDR3 length: 14 residues. The CDR3 sequence: CSVEYRGTGNTIYF. The CDR3 DNA reads as TGCAGCGTTGAATACAGGGGAACAGGAAACACCATATATTTT.

This chain uses TRBV7-8 with TRBJ2-5; D gene ambiguous. V gave up 5 bases and J gave up 1 base, with 5 bases separating them. Germline values: CDR1 SGHVS, CDR2 FQNEAQ. The CDR3 extends over 12 amino acids. The CDR3 sequence: CASSPLQETQYF. The CDR3 DNA sequence: TGTGCCAGCAGCCCCCTCCAAGAGACCCAGTACTTC.

The V gene is TRBV12-3 or TRBV12-4, the J gene TRBJ2-3; TRBD1 is a possible D gene (6 bases). CDR3 length: 12 residues. Trimming left V 6 bases short and J 6 bases short, with 10 bases between. CDR3 amino acids: CASSSRGDTQYF. The DNA of the CDR3 is TGTGCCAGCAGCTCTAGGGGGGATACGCAGTATTTT.

In this sample, this clone turned up a few times. The chain carries TRBV5-6 and TRBJ2-1, with D unresolved. Looked up from germline, CDR1 is SGHDT and CDR2 is YYEEEE. CDR3 size: 15 residues. The V gene lost 1 base and the J gene lost 0 bases, with 8 bases spanning the gap. The CDR3 here is CASSLLVSSYNEQFF. CDR3 bases: TGTGCCAGCAGCTTGCTGGTTAGCTCCTACAATGAGCAGTTCTTC.

The chain recombines TRBV6-5 with TRBJ1-3; D unclear. With 0 bases removed from V and 4 bases from J, the gap between germline ends came to 13 bases. CDR1 is MNHEY and CDR2 is SVGAGI in the germline V gene. The CDR3 consists of 16 residues. The CDR3 protein is CASSYSPLGSGNTIYF. The CDR3 bases are TGTGCCAGCAGTTACTCCCCCTTGGGGAGCGGAAACACCATATATTTT.

The J gene is TRBJ1-3, the V gene TRBV5-1; 10 positions match TRBD1. The V gene's germline CDR1 is SGHRS and CDR2 YFSETQ. The V segment lost 4 bases and the J segment 0 bases; nucleotides outside the gene matches: 7. This CDR3 has 17 amino acids. DNA for the CDR3: TGCGCCAGCAGCAAAGGACAGGGGGGCTCCTCTGGAAACACCATATATTTT. It specifies CASSKGQGGSSGNTIYF.

V usage is TRBV2 and J usage is TRBJ2-2, with TRBD1 matching over 10 bases. Germline-derived CDR1 and CDR2 are SNHLY and FYNNEI. The CDR3 has 16 residues. Trimming removed 6 bases from V and 3 bases from J; junction bases left unmatched: 7. CDR3 DNA sequence: TGTGCCAGCAGGCACCGGGACAGGGGATACACCGGGGAGCTGTTTTTT. The encoded protein is CASRHRDRGYTGELFF.

The V gene is TRBV5-6, the J gene TRBJ1-5; D remains unclear. The CDR3 is made up of 15 amino acids. Looked up from germline, CDR1 is SGHDT and CDR2 is YYEEEE. The V and J ends lost 4 bases and 0 bases respectively, with 11 bases between them. CDR3 in DNA: TGTGCCAGCAGCCTAGACGGTAATAGCAATCAGCCCCAGCATTTT. This sequence encodes CASSLDGNSNQPQHF.

This rearrangement joins TRBV5-5 to TRBJ1-5; 9 bases align to TRBD1. The germline V gene has CDR1 SGHKS and CDR2 YYEKEE (reference sequence). The trim removed 4 bases at V and 2 bases at J, leaving 4 bases unmatched. This CDR3 has 15 amino acids. In nucleotides, the CDR3 is TGTGCCAGCAGCCGGGACAGGGCTGGCAATCAGCCCCAGCATTTT. It codes for CASSRDRAGNQPQHF.

The rearrangement uses TRBV19 and TRBJ2-2, with D tentatively TRBD1 (7 bases). The ends were cut back, 6 bases at V and 0 bases at J, with 14 bases in the middle. The CDR3 contains 16 residues. The germline V gene encodes CDR1 LNHDA and CDR2 SQIVND (reference sequence). The CDR3 coding sequence is TGTGCCAGTAGCCCGGAGGGGGCCCCGAACACCGGGGAGCTGTTTTTT. This encodes CASSPEGAPNTGELFF.

The V and J genes are TRBV11-3 and TRBJ2-2, with 9 bases lining up with TRBD1. Germline-derived CDR1 and CDR2 are SGHNT and YENEEA. Unmatched junction bases numbered 8, after V lost 5 bases and J lost 1 base. This CDR3 has 17 residues. CDR3 DNA: TGTGCCAGCAGCAAAAGAGGGGGACAGGGGAACACCGGGGAGCTGTTTTTT. This codes for CASSKRGGQGNTGELFF. Based on the CDR3 plus reference TRBV11-3 and TRBJ2-2, the full variable domain is EAGVVQSPRYKIIEKKQPVAFWCNPISGHNTLYWYLQNLGQGPELLIRYENEEAVDDSQLPKDRFSAERLKGVDSTLKIQPAELGDSAVYLCASSKRGGQGNTGELFFGEGSRLTVL.

This clone was seen only a few times. The gene calls are TRBV6-2 or TRBV6-3 and TRBJ2-2; 10 nucleotides line up with TRBD1. V was clipped by 5 bases and J by 5 bases; unmatched bases: 5. The CDR3 sequence is 15 residues long. Looked up from germline, CDR1 is MNHEY and CDR2 is SVGEGT. The CDR3 region has the DNA TGTGCCAGCAGTGACAGGGGGCTGGGGACCGGGGAGCTGTTTTTT. It is translated as CASSDRGLGTGELFF.